The 24 T cell receptor beta chains reported below all come from one sample, sequenced in a study of cytotoxic CD8 clonotypes in ibrutinib-treated CLL. Some clones are missing from TCRdb's copy, which holds only in-frame ones; the method was immunoSEQ multiplex PCR. The sample consists of 70,000 to 80,000 clones, approximately 87% of them appearing once. Source: PBMCs, taken after 24 months of ibrutinib treatment. Receptors were obtained from a human donor with chronic lymphocytic leukemia.

About this clone itself: At the DNA level, this CDR3 is encoded by other sequences in the same sample as well. V is TRBV25-1 and J is TRBJ2-7; no clear D. This CDR3 comprises 11 residues. V was pared by 7 bases and J by 4 bases, with 8 bases between. The germline CDR1 and CDR2 sequences are MGHDK and SYGVNS. The CDR3 bases are TGTGCCAGCAACCTAGGGTACGAGCAGTACTTC. Encoded protein: CASNLGYEQYF.

The rearrangement joins TRBV7-3 to TRBJ2-5, with 10 bases fitting TRBD2. The CDR3 runs 17 residues. The V segment lost 2 bases and the J segment 5 bases; nucleotides outside the gene matches: 11. The germline V gene has CDR1 SGHTA and CDR2 FQGTGA. Here the CDR3 reads CASSLDTSGVEWETQYF. The CDR3 DNA follows: TGTGCCAGCAGCTTAGATACTAGCGGGGTCGAGTGGGAGACCCAGTACTTC.

This chain links TRBV6-5 with TRBJ1-1; D unclear. V gave up 5 bases and J gave up 3 bases, with 7 bases separating them. Germline CDR1 and CDR2: MNHEY and SVGAGI. CDR3 size: 12 residues. CDR3: CASSQADTEAFF. The CDR3 DNA sequence: TGTGCCAGCAGTCAAGCCGACACTGAAGCTTTCTTT.

The chain uses TRBV27 and TRBJ2-7; D could derive from TRBD1 or TRBD2 (6 bases each). The CDR3 runs 14 residues. Trimming shortened V by 2 bases and J by 6 bases, and 14 bases separated the two germline ends. The V gene's germline CDR1 is MNHEY and CDR2 SMNVEV (reference sequence). CDR3 loop: CASSLRGRKLEQYF. The CDR3, as DNA: TGTGCCAGCAGTTTAAGGGGGAGGAAACTCGAGCAGTACTTC.

CDR3 nucleotide sequence: TGCGCCAGCAGCCCGACTAGCGGGAGAGTAGGCGAGCAGTACTTC. Its protein is CASSPTSGRVGEQYF. The chain carries TRBV4-1 and TRBJ2-7; TRBD2 aligns across 12 bases. The CDR3 extends over 15 amino acids. The V and J ends lost 4 bases and 6 bases, in that order; junction bases with no gene match: 7. Germline lookup yields CDR1 MGHRA and CDR2 YSYEKL.

The V call is TRBV7-9, the J call TRBJ2-3; 9 nucleotides line up with TRBD2. CDR1 and CDR2 (germline): SEHNR, FQNEAQ (reference sequence). CDR3 size: 15 residues. Unmatched junction bases numbered 0, after V lost 1 base and J lost 1 base. The DNA for the CDR3 is TGTGCCAGCAGCTTAGGCGGGAGGGGCACAGATACGCAGTATTTT. Translating gives CASSLGGRGTDTQYF.

The rearrangement links TRBV5-4 to TRBJ1-1; possible D gene TRBD1, 6 bases. V was pared by 1 base and J by 1 base, with 8 bases between. This CDR3 spans 14 amino acids. Per the germline V gene, CDR1 is SGHNT and CDR2 is YYREEE (reference sequence). The CDR3 nucleotides are TGTGCCAGCAGCTTGTTACAGGGGAACACTGAAGCTTTCTTT. Translating it yields CASSLLQGNTEAFF.

The sample holds a few counts of this clone. This chain uses TRBV9 with TRBJ2-1, with 7 positions matching TRBD2. The CDR3 consists of 14 residues. Trimming took 3 bases from V and 6 from J; bases not matched to a gene: 6. CDR1 is SGDLS and CDR2 is YYNGEE in the germline V gene. The CDR3 nucleotides read TGTGCCAGCAGCGATGGGGGAGGGGTCAATGAGCAGTTCTTC. Encoded protein: CASSDGGGVNEQFF.

This sequence joins TRBV18 and TRBJ1-5; 9 bases align to TRBD1. Looked up from germline, CDR1 is KGHSH and CDR2 is LQKENI. Unmatched junction bases numbered 4, after V lost 3 bases and J lost 4 bases. The CDR3 runs 15 residues. In nucleotides, the CDR3 is TGTGCCAGCTCACCCGGGACAGGGCGGAATCAGCCCCAGCATTTT. Translated: CASSPGTGRNQPQHF.

The V call is TRBV2, the J call TRBJ2-1; 10 bases fit TRBD2. V shed 2 bases and J 12 bases; nucleotides not matched to a gene: 7. CDR1 and CDR2 from the germline V gene are SNHLY and FYNNEI. The CDR3 runs to 14 residues. CDR3 loop: CASSEPRLAGVQFF. The CDR3 nucleotides read TGTGCCAGCAGTGAACCCCGGCTAGCGGGAGTGCAGTTCTTC.

The chain joins TRBV7-8 to TRBJ2-5; 9 bases line up with TRBD2. The CDR3 is 15 residues long. From germline, CDR1 is SGHVS and CDR2 FQNEAQ. The V segment lost 1 base and the J segment 4 bases; nucleotides outside the gene matches: 4. CDR3 DNA sequence: TGTGCCAGCAGCTTAGTAGCGGGAGCGGGAGAGACCCAGTACTTC. Translating it yields CASSLVAGAGETQYF.

This chain links TRBV28 with TRBJ1-2; D is unresolved. V lost 1 base to trimming and J lost 4 bases, with 10 bases between them. From germline, CDR1 is MDHEN and CDR2 SYDVKM. The CDR3 runs to 14 residues. CDR3 residues: CASSLSLGSYGYTF. DNA of the CDR3: TGTGCCAGCAGTTTATCCCTAGGGTCCTATGGCTACACCTTC.

The chain couples TRBV19 to TRBJ2-4, with 8 bases matching TRBD1. Germline CDR1 is LNHDA and CDR2 is SQIVND (reference sequence). CDR3 length: 14 residues. Trimming cost V 5 bases and J 4 bases; bases outside gene matches: 4. Here the CDR3 reads CASSSDRVKNIQYF. In nucleotides, the CDR3 is TGTGCCAGTAGTTCGGACAGGGTAAAAAACATTCAGTACTTC.

The CDR3 nucleotides are TGTGCCAGCAGTTTTAGCGGGGTTAGCTCCTACGAGCAGTACTTC. Protein product: CASSFSGVSSYEQYF. The chain carries TRBV28 and TRBJ2-7; 8 positions match TRBD2. With 3 bases clipped from V and 0 bases from J, the junction kept 4 bases outside the gene matches. Germline loops: CDR1 MDHEN, CDR2 SYDVKM. This CDR3 comprises 15 residues.

The chain carries TRBV10-1 and TRBJ2-5; 10 nucleotides match TRBD2. Losses at the gene ends were 2 bases for V and 1 base for J; bases not matched to a gene: 16. The CDR3 is 20 amino acids. Germline CDR1 is WNHNN and CDR2 is SYGVQD (reference sequence). CDR3 sequence (DNA): TGCGCCAGCAGTGAGCAGGCTAGCGGGGGATCCAAAACCACCCAAGAGACCCAGTACTTC. Translating it yields CASSEQASGGSKTTQETQYF.

The J gene is TRBJ2-7, the V gene TRBV6-5; 10 nucleotides line up with TRBD1. V trimming: 6 bases; J trimming: 6 bases; junction bases outside the gene matches: 11. Germline CDR1 reads MNHEY; CDR2 reads SVGAGI. The length of the CDR3 is 15 residues. CDR3 region: CASSSFRDRGTEQYF. For the CDR3, the DNA is TGTGCCAGCAGCAGCTTCCGGGACAGGGGAACCGAGCAGTACTTC.

The V gene is TRBV19, the J gene TRBJ2-7; D possibly corresponds to TRBD1 (6 bases). Trimming pared 5 bases from V and 2 bases from J, leaving 16 bases between. The germline V gene encodes CDR1 LNHDA and CDR2 SQIVND (reference sequence). The CDR3 spans 15 residues. The CDR3 coding sequence is TGTGCCAGTAGTGATCGCCACAGGGATACCTACGAGCAGTACTTC. Translation: CASSDRHRDTYEQYF.

CDR3 loop: CASSLSGVGLGDTQYF. In DNA form, the CDR3 reads TGTGCCAGCAGCTTATCAGGGGTAGGGTTGGGAGATACGCAGTATTTT. This chain connects TRBV7-3 to TRBJ2-3, with D tentatively TRBD1 (6 bases). Germline CDR1 is SGHTA and CDR2 is FQGTGA. Trimming cost V 2 bases and J 5 bases, with 17 bases left between them. This CDR3 is built from 16 residues.

This clone occurred once. This chain links TRBV2 with TRBJ2-6; no reliable D call. Per the germline V gene, CDR1 is SNHLY and CDR2 is FYNNEI. The CDR3 totals 14 residues. V was pared by 6 bases and J by 0 bases, with 6 bases between. CDR3 region: CASSWISGANVLTF. The CDR3 nucleotides are TGTGCCAGCAGCTGGATCTCTGGGGCCAACGTCCTGACTTTC.

The CDR3 spells CASTLGIGVETQYF. CDR3 sequence (DNA): TGTGCCAGCACCCTGGGGATAGGGGTGGAGACCCAGTACTTC. The chain recombines TRBV7-9 with TRBJ2-5, with a weak D call TRBD1 (5 bases). The CDR3 is 14 amino acids. The V gene lost 7 bases and the J gene lost 5 bases, with 17 bases spanning the gap. CDR1 and CDR2 from the germline V gene are SEHNR and FQNEAQ (reference sequence).

The CDR3 DNA sequence: TGTGCCAGCAGCCCCGCTAAGGGGGTTAACTACGAGCAGTACTTC. Translated: CASSPAKGVNYEQYF. The chain uses TRBV7-6 and TRBJ2-7, with D perhaps matching TRBD1 (6 bases). V lost 5 bases and J 3 bases, leaving 17 bases between the germline ends. CDR3 length: 15 amino acids. The V gene's germline CDR1 is SGHVS and CDR2 FNYEAQ.

As DNA, the CDR3 is TGTGCCAGCAGTTTATGGGGTGAAGCTAACTATGGCTACACCTTC. Translation gives CASSLWGEANYGYTF. The chain uses TRBV28 and TRBJ1-2; no firm D call. This CDR3 is built from 15 residues. Germline lookup yields CDR1 MDHEN and CDR2 SYDVKM. V shed 0 bases and J shed 0 bases, with 8 bases lying between them.

The rearrangement uses TRBV7-3 and TRBJ1-2; D remains unclear. Per germline, CDR1 SGHTA and CDR2 FQGTGA. V dropped 5 bases and J dropped 7 bases, with 14 bases sitting between them. The CDR3 length is 13 residues. The CDR3 protein is CASSHPGLLGYTF. CDR3 coding DNA: TGTGCCAGCAGCCATCCAGGCCTCCTTGGCTACACCTTC.

V and J are TRBV2 and TRBJ2-7; 9 positions agree with TRBD1. In germline, CDR1 is SNHLY, CDR2 FYNNEI. V lost 3 bases to trimming and J lost 3 bases; unmatched junction nucleotides: 6. The CDR3 is 15 amino acids. CDR3 region: CASSDVWTGDYEQYF. The DNA for the CDR3 is TGTGCCAGCAGTGACGTTTGGACAGGGGACTACGAGCAGTACTTC.